This TCR beta chain was obtained from a study of T cell responses to AZD1222 COVID-19 vaccine. Sequenced by immunoSEQ multiplex PCR; TCRdb stores in-frame clones only, minus some. The sample lists about 130,000 clones; around 90% were seen once. Findings of the study overall: White British people made up most donors, females outnumbered males, and clonal diversity was possibly underestimated. The breadth and depth of Spike-specific TCRs increased once two AZD1222 doses had been given.

V shed 6 bases and J shed 13 bases, with 22 bases lying between them. Germline-derived CDR1 and CDR2 are MDHEN and SYDVKM. This CDR3 region has 15 residues. Turning to this clone: Its antigen is still unknown.

The chain has TRBV28 and TRBJ1-6, with D possibly being TRBD1 (5 bases). The source of this sequence is an adult in good health. The material sequenced was peripheral blood, taken on day 0 of AZD1222 vaccination. In DNA, the CDR3 is TGTGCCAGCAGCCGGCAAGCGACAGCTAAGAGGCCCCTCCACTTT. Its protein is CASSRQATAKRPLHF.